The 9 T cell receptor beta chains in this list originate from one sample, sequenced in a study of T cells after yellow fever vaccination. TCRdb recomputed calls from the 5' RACE reads with MiXCR, one row per CDR3 protein. The data show 500,000 to 550,000 distinct CDR3 sequences, with just over 20% seen just once and less than 20% held by the top ten. This sample comprised PBMCs, obtained less than 25 days after the first yellow fever vaccination. The origin of the receptors is a man aged 18 to 30 who received the YFV17D yellow fever vaccine.

The chain couples TRBV6-2 or TRBV6-3 to TRBJ2-1; 10 nucleotides agree with TRBD2. The CDR3 contains 16 residues. Germline lookup yields CDR1 MNHEY and CDR2 SVGEGT. J lost 5 bases, V lost 2 bases, and 6 bases had no gene match. In nucleotides, the CDR3 is TGTGCCAGCAGTTACCAGCGGGGGGGGCGGCACAATGAGCAGTTCTTC. Protein: CASSYQRGGRHNEQFF.

This clonotype was recorded at least ten times. The chain combines TRBV10-2 with TRBJ2-3, with D perhaps given as TRBD1 or TRBD2 (5 bases each). This CDR3 contains 13 residues. In germline, CDR1 is WSHSY, CDR2 SAAADI. The V end lost 0 bases, the J end lost 9 bases, and 10 bases lay between the germline ends. The CDR3: CASSESQGATQYF. In nucleotides, the CDR3 is TGCGCCAGCAGTGAGTCGCAGGGAGCAACGCAGTATTTT.

V and J are TRBV12-3 or TRBV12-4 and TRBJ2-7, with unresolved D. This CDR3 contains 13 residues. V lost 3 bases to trimming and J lost 7 bases, with 13 bases between them. This chain's CDR3 is CASSFTLFGEQYV. Here the CDR3 DNA reads TGTGCCAGCAGTTTCACCCTCTTTGGGGAGCAGTACGTC.

This clonotype has only a few counts. This chain connects TRBV7-8 to TRBJ2-7; D remains ambiguous. The germline V gene encodes CDR1 SGHVS and CDR2 FQNEAQ. The CDR3 is 12 amino acids. Deletions cut 8 bases from V and 0 bases from J, with 8 bases between. CDR3 in DNA: TGTGCCAGCGGGATTAGCTCCTACGAGCAGTACTTC. This sequence encodes CASGISSYEQYF.

A single count supports this clonotype. CDR3 sequence: CSAIPGTGSDTQYF. For the CDR3, the DNA is TGCAGTGCTATACCCGGGACAGGGTCAGATACGCAGTATTTT. The chain links TRBV20-1 to TRBJ2-3; 9 positions match TRBD1. The CDR3 covers 14 residues. Germline values: CDR1 DFQATT, CDR2 SNEGSKA (reference sequence). Trimming removed 4 bases from V and 4 bases from J; junction bases left unmatched: 6.

This clonotype has more than one count but fewer than ten. The chain has TRBV12-3 or TRBV12-4 and TRBJ2-1; TRBD2 agrees at 8 bases. The CDR3 loop spans 16 amino acids. V dropped 1 base and J dropped 7; count of bases not matched to a gene: 9. The CDR3 nucleotides are TGTGCCAGCAGTTTAGGCCCCCGCGGGGGGCCGAATGAGCAGTTCTTC. Protein sequence: CASSLGPRGGPNEQFF.

The V and J genes are TRBV7-9 and TRBJ1-5; 9 bases fit TRBD1. The V and J ends lost 5 bases and 7 bases, in that order; junction bases with no gene match: 6. Germline V lookup: CDR1 SEHNR, CDR2 FQNEAQ (reference sequence). This CDR3 has 14 residues. CDR3 DNA: TGTGCCAGCAGCCCTCCGGGACAGGGCCAGCCCCAGCATTTT. Encoded protein: CASSPPGQGQPQHF.

A few counts support this clonotype. CDR3 nucleotide sequence: TGTGCCAGCAGCATTAACGGAGGAGATACGCAGTATTTT. Translation: CASSINGGDTQYF. This chain uses TRBV7-2 with TRBJ2-3; maybe TRBD2 (5 bases). The CDR3 covers 13 residues. Germline CDR1 is SGHTA and CDR2 is FQGNSA. V shed 5 bases and J shed 5 bases, with 11 bases lying between them.

DNA of the CDR3: TGCGCCAGCCGTCCCGGGACGGCAAACACTGAAGCTTTCTTT. Its protein product is CASRPGTANTEAFF. The rearrangement links TRBV5-1 to TRBJ1-1, with TRBD1 as a possible D gene (5 bases). The CDR3 runs 14 residues. V dropped 7 bases and J dropped 2 bases, with 15 bases sitting between them. CDR1 and CDR2 (germline): SGHRS, YFSETQ. Based on the CDR3 plus reference TRBV5-1 and TRBJ1-1, the full variable domain is KAGVTQTPRYLIKTRGQQVTLSCSPISGHRSVSWYQQTPGQGLQFLFEYFSETQRNKGNFPGRFSGRQFSNSRSEMNVSTLELGDSALYLCASRPGTANTEAFFGQGTRLTVV.